Given below is one T cell receptor (beta chain) in context. It has no known antigen specificity. Within one base of it there is no much larger clone, and no base qualities were kept. This record comes from a study of blood T cell repertoires in COVID-19 (dated by TCRdb to about 2020). Regarding the complete study: Collaborator samples came from the United States, Italy and Spain and covered acute and convalescent phases of COVID-19. A de-identified subject ID, COVID-19 status, age in years and sex were almost always included in the sample metadata. The repertoires were released in a freely available public database meant as a resource for research on the immune response to SARS-CoV-2. The samples were drawn from the first 160 participants of the ongoing ImmuneRACE study and from 950 to 1,500 subjects provided by 6 global collaborators. The dataset comprised deeply sampled blood TCRbeta repertoires from subjects exposed to, actively infected with, or recovered from COVID-19. The prospective study material was composed of cDNA or gDNA derived from T cells, B-cell-depleted T cells, or PBMCs. Where available, HLA class I and class II types were obtained from metadata supplied by the sample provider rather than from assay-based typing. Study-wide conclusions, independent of this receptor: How much clinical and demographic metadata was included differed by source and by participant, and the metadata was provided uncurated.

The collaborating institutions used their own protocols to collect whole blood in K2EDTA tubes. For TCRbeta analysis, collaborator samples were shipped as frozen whole blood, as isolated PBMCs, or as DNA extracted from either sample type. Germline trimming amounts to 7 bases on V and 4 bases on J, with 10 as the count of junction bases outside the gene matches. CDR3 length: 15 amino acids, cysteine to phenylalanine. Of all the DNA, just the CDR3 is kept, 45 bases in frame from base 1. CDR1 and CDR2 (SGHTA, FQGNSA) derive from the germline V gene. The immunoSEQ Assay, a bias-controlled multiplex PCR, was used to amplify TCRbeta CDR3 regions from genomic DNA. As for how the authors treated the data: Within the assay, amplification of reference gene primers was used to estimate how many nucleated cells each sample contained. Sequence reads were collapsed and filtered to measure the absolute abundance of every unique TCRbeta CDR3 rearrangement. Productive Simpson clonality was computed per sample as the square root of Simpson's diversity index over productive rearrangements. TCRdb retrieved this table from immuneACCESS and kept in-frame rearrangements only. Not all clones are present; in checked studies, unresolved V genes account for under half, and no reason is known for the remainder. The D gene and trimming were derived from the DNA, and the V and J assignments and clone size from that table. The sample table lists over 200,000 clones, under 90% of them with a count of one. The top ten clones comprise around a sixth of the sample.

The source of this sequence is a woman aged 80 or older with active or convalescent COVID-19. The material sequenced was peripheral blood. The rearrangement joined TRBV7-2 to TRBJ2-3; 8 bases in the middle match TRBD1. The CDR3 sequence is CASNKDRAGPDTQYF. The DNA is TGTGCCAGCAACAAGGACAGGGCGGGCCCAGATACGCAGTATTTT.